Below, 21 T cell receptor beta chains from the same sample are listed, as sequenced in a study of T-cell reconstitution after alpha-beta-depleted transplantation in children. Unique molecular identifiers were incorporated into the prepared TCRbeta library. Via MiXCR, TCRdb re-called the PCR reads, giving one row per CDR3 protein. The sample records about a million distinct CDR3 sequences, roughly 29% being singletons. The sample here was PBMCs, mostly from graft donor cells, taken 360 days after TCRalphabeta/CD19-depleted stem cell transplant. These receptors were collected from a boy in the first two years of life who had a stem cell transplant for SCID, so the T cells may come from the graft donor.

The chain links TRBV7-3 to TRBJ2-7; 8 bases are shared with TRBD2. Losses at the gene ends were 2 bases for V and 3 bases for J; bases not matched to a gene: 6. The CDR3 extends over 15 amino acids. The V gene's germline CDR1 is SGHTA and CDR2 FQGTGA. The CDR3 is CASSLGSGAVYEQYF. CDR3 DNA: TGTGCCAGCAGCTTAGGTAGCGGGGCCGTCTACGAGCAGTACTTC. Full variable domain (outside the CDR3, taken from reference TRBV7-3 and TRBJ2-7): GAGVSQTPSNKVTEKGKYVELRCDPISGHTALYWYRQSLGQGPEFLIYFQGTGAADDSGLPNDRFFAVRPEGSVSTLKIQRTERGDSAVYLCASSLGSGAVYEQYFGPGTRLTVT.

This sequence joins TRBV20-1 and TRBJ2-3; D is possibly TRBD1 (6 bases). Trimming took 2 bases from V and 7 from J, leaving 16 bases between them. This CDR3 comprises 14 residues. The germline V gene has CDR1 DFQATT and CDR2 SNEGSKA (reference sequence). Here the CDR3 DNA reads TGCAGTGCTAGACAGGGGTTCGAGGGGTATACGCAGTATTTT. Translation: CSARQGFEGYTQYF.

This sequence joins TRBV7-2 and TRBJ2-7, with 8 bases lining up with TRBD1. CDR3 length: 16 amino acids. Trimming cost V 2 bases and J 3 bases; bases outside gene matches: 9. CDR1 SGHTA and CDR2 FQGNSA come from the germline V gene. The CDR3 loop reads CASSLSSGGVVYEQYF. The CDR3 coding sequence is TGTGCCAGCAGCTTATCTTCAGGGGGCGTTGTCTACGAGCAGTACTTC.

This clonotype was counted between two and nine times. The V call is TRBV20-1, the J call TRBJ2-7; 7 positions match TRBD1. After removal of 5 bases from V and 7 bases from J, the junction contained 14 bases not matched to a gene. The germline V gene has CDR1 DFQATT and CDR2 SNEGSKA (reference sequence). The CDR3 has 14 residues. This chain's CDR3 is CSAGVTGNPREQYF. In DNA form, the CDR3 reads TGCAGTGCTGGGGTGACAGGGAACCCGAGGGAGCAGTACTTC.

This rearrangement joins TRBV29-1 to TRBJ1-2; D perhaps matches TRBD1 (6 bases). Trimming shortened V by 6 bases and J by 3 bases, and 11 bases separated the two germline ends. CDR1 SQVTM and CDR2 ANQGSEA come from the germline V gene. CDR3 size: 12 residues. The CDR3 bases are TGCAGCGTGGACAGCCCACACTATGGCTACACCTTC. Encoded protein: CSVDSPHYGYTF. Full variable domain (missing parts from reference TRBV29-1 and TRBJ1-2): SAVISQKPSRDICQRGTSLTIQCQVDSQVTMMFWYRQQPGQSLTLIATANQGSEATYESGFVIDKFPISRPNLTFSTLTVSNMSPEDSSIYLCSVDSPHYGYTFGSGTRLTVV.

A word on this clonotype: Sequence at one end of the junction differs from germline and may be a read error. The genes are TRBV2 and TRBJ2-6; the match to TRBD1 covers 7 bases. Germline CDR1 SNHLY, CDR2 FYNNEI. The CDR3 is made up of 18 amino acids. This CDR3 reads CAISLRGQTVSGANVLTF. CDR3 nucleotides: TGTGCCATCAGTCTCAGGGGACAGACCGTCTCTGGGGCCAACGTCCTGACTTTC.

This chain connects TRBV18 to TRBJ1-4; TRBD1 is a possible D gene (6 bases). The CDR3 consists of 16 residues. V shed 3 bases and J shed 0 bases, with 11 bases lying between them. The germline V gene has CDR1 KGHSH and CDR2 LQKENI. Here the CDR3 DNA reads TGTGCCAGCTCACCGCAGGGGATATCAACTAATGAAAAACTGTTTTTT. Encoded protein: CASSPQGISTNEKLFF.

The CDR3 DNA sequence: TGTGCCATCAGTCCGGATGGAACCGGGGAGCTGTTTTTT. Translation gives CAISPDGTGELFF. The chain recombines TRBV10-3 with TRBJ2-2; D gene uncertain. The germline V gene has CDR1 ENHRY and CDR2 SYGVKD. CDR3 length: 13 amino acids. The V end lost 5 bases, the J end lost 5 bases, and 9 bases lay between the germline ends.

CDR3 nucleotides: TGTGCCAGCAGTTTCGTAGGCGGGTTCGCAGATACGCAGTATTTT. As protein: CASSFVGGFADTQYF. The chain uses TRBV12-3 or TRBV12-4 and TRBJ2-3; possibly TRBD2 for D (5 bases). Between the trimmed V and J ends, which lost 3 bases and 4 bases, there was a span of 14 bases. The CDR3 consists of 15 residues.

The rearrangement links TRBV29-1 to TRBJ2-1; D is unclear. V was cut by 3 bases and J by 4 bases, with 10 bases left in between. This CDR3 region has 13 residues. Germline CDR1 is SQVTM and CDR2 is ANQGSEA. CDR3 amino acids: CSVESVSYNEQFF. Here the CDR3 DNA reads TGCAGCGTTGAGAGCGTGAGTTACAATGAGCAGTTCTTC.

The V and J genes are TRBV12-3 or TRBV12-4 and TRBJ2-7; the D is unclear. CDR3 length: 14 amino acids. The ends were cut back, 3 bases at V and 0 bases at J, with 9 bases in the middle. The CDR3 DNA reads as TGTGCCAGCAGTTTTTCGTGGAGCTCCTACGAGCAGTACTTC. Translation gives CASSFSWSSYEQYF.

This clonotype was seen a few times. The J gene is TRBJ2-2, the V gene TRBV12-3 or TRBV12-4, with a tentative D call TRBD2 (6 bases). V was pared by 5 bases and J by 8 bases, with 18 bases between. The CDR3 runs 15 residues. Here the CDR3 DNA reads TGTGCCAGCAGTCCCCGGGACTTGGGCGGGGGGGAGCTGTTTTTT. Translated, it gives CASSPRDLGGGELFF.

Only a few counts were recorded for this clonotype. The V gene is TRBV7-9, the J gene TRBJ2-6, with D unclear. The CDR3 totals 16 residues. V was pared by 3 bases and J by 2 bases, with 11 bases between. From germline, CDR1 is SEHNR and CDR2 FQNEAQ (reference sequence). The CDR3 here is CASSFPRPPGANVLTF. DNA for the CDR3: TGTGCCAGCAGCTTCCCCAGGCCTCCTGGGGCCAACGTCCTGACTTTC.

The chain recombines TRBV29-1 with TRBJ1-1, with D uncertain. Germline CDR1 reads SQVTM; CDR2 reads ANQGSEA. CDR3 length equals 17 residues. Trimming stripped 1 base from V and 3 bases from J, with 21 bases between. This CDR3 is CSVEVMSSEVWDTEAFF. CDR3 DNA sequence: TGCAGCGTTGAAGTCATGTCCAGCGAGGTCTGGGACACTGAAGCTTTCTTT.

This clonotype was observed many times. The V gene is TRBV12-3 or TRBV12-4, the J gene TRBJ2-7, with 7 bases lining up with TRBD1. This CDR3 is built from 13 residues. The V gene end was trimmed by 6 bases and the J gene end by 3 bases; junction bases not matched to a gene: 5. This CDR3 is CASSLRDSYEQYF. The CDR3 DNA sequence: TGTGCCAGCAGCCTCCGGGACAGCTACGAGCAGTACTTC.

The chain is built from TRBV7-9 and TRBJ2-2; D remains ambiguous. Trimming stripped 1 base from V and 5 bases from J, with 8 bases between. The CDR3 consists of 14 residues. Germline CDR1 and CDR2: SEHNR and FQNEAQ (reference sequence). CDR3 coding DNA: TGTGCCAGCAGCTTAGTAGTTTCGACCGGGGAGCTGTTTTTT. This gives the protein CASSLVVSTGELFF.

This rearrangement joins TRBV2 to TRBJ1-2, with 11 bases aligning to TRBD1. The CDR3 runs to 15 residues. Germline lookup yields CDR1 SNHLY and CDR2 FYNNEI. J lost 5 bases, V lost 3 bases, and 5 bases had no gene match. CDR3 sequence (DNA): TGTGCCAGCAGTGATAGGACAGGGGGCATGTATGGCTACACCTTC. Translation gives CASSDRTGGMYGYTF.

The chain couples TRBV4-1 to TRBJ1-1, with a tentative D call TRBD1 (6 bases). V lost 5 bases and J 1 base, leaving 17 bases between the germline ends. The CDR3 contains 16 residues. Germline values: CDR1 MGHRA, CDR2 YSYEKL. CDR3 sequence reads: CASSDGQQGPNTEAFF. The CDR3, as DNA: TGCGCCAGCAGCGACGGTCAACAGGGTCCGAACACTGAAGCTTTCTTT.

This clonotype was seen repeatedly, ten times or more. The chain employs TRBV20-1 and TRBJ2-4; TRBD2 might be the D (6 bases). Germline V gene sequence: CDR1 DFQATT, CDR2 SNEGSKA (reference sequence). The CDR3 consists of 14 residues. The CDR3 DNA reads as TGCAGCGCGCGGGACCAACACGCCAAAAACATTCAGTACTTC. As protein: CSARDQHAKNIQYF.

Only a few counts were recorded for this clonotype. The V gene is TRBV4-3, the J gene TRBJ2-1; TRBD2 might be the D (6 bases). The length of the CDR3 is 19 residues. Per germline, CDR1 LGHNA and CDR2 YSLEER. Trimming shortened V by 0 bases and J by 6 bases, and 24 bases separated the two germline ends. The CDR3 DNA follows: TGCGCCAGCAGCCAAGATTTGGCCGACGTGGACTACCTCTTCAATGAGCAGTTCTTC. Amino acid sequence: CASSQDLADVDYLFNEQFF.

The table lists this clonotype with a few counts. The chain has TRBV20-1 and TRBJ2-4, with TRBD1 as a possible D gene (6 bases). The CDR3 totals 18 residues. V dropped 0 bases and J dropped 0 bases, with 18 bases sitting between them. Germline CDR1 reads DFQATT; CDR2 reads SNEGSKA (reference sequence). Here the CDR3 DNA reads TGCAGTGCTAGAGACAGGGGCCCTAGTAGCCTAGCCAAAAACATTCAGTACTTC. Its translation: CSARDRGPSSLAKNIQYF.